These 12 T cell receptor beta chains share one sample of origin, sequenced in a study of response to subunit inactivated influenza vaccine. From the RT-PCR reads, TCRdb called clonotypes with MiXCR, one entry per CDR3 protein. Of about 780,000 distinct CDR3 sequences detected, less than 20% appear once; the ten largest clones hold approximately 10%. Material: PBMCs from blood, obtained 4 to 6 days after vaccination. The receptors derive from a man aged 45-65 years who received an inactivated influenza vaccine.

The rearrangement links TRBV7-2 to TRBJ2-3; 15 nucleotides agree with TRBD2. The CDR3 is made up of 16 amino acids. Germline trimming cut 4 bases from V and 6 bases from J; bases unmatched to any gene: 5. Germline V CDR1 and CDR2: SGHTA, FQGNSA. As DNA, the CDR3 is TGTGCCAGCAGCTGGTGGACTAGCGGGGGGGCCGATACGCAGTATTTT. It yields the protein CASSWWTSGGADTQYF.

The rearrangement links TRBV29-1 to TRBJ2-1, with D perhaps matching TRBD2 (6 bases). The CDR3 contains 12 residues. CDR1 is SQVTM, CDR2 ANQGSEA, per germline. Trimming removed 7 bases from V and 4 bases from J, with 11 bases in between. The CDR3: CSAGTQYNEQFF. The CDR3 nucleotides are TGCAGCGCCGGGACTCAGTACAATGAGCAGTTCTTC.

The chain links TRBV10-3 to TRBJ2-1, with TRBD2 matching over 11 bases. Germline trimming cut 10 bases from V and 8 bases from J; bases unmatched to any gene: 13. CDR3 size: 15 residues. CDR1 and CDR2 from the germline V gene are ENHRY and SYGVKD. The CDR3 DNA follows: TGTGCCACGAGAGGTAGCGGGGGGGCATTCCATGAGCAGTTCTTC. Protein: CATRGSGGAFHEQFF.

The chain uses TRBV24-1 and TRBJ2-2, with 15 bases that match TRBD2. Trimming at V came to 4 bases and at J to 6 bases, leaving 8 bases not matched to a gene. Germline CDR1 reads KGHDR; CDR2 reads SFDVKD. The CDR3 is 18 residues long. The CDR3 DNA reads TGTGCCACCAGTGACCCGGGACTAGCGGGAGGTTGGCCCGGGGAGCTGTTTTTT. Protein sequence: CATSDPGLAGGWPGELFF.

V is TRBV12-3 or TRBV12-4 and J is TRBJ1-2; D not certain. Trimming left V 6 bases short and J 5 bases short, with 19 bases between. The CDR3 consists of 15 residues. The CDR3 bases are TGTGCCAGCAGCCGAGGAACCCTCCTTACTTATGGCTACACCTTC. This translates into CASSRGTLLTYGYTF.

This clonotype showed up just a few times. The chain carries TRBV30 and TRBJ2-1; 7 bases match TRBD1. The CDR3 runs to 17 residues. Trimming took 0 bases from V and 3 from J; bases not matched to a gene: 11. CDR1 and CDR2 from the germline V gene are GTSNPN and SVGIG (reference sequence). CDR3 loop: CAWSVRDSLRHYNEQFF. The CDR3 coding sequence is TGTGCCTGGAGTGTACGGGACAGTCTACGCCACTACAATGAGCAGTTCTTC.

This clonotype occurred a few times. V is TRBV7-9 and J is TRBJ2-1; a possible D gene is TRBD1 (6 bases). The CDR3 totals 17 residues. The V gene's germline CDR1 is SEHNR and CDR2 FQNEAQ (reference sequence). V was clipped by 4 bases and J by 0 bases, with 16 bases between them. The CDR3 DNA is TGTGCCAGCAGCTCACGTGGACAGCCGAACTCCTACAATGAGCAGTTCTTC. This codes for CASSSRGQPNSYNEQFF.

This clonotype was recorded a few times. The rearrangement links TRBV29-1 to TRBJ1-1; D gene unclear. Per germline, CDR1 SQVTM and CDR2 ANQGSEA. With 6 bases removed from V and 0 bases from J, the gap between germline ends came to 11 bases. The CDR3 runs to 13 residues. The CDR3 loop is CSVSGRMNTEAFF. CDR3 DNA sequence: TGCAGCGTAAGCGGGCGGATGAACACTGAAGCTTTCTTT.

In this sample, this clonotype turned up a few times. V usage is TRBV20-1 and J usage is TRBJ2-1; 7 positions match TRBD2. CDR1 and CDR2 from the germline V gene are DFQATT and SNEGSKA (reference sequence). This CDR3 is built from 14 residues. The J segment lost 4 bases and the V segment lost 3 bases, leaving 6 bases of the junction unmatched. CDR3 residues: CSASEGLSYNEQFF. CDR3 DNA: TGCAGTGCTAGCGAGGGACTATCGTACAATGAGCAGTTCTTC.

This rearrangement joins TRBV5-5 to TRBJ1-2; unclear D gene. This CDR3 has 13 amino acids. Looked up from germline, CDR1 is SGHKS and CDR2 is YYEKEE (reference sequence). Trimming removed 1 base from V and 6 bases from J, with 10 bases in between. The CDR3 here is CASSLSDYDGYTF. CDR3 DNA: TGTGCCAGCAGCTTGTCGGACTACGATGGCTACACCTTC.

This clonotype was counted only a few times. The chain carries TRBV21-1 and TRBJ1-5; the D call of TRBD1 is as the table states it, not checked on the DNA. TRBV21-1 corresponds to a pseudogene. This CDR3 region has 17 residues. This chain's CDR3 is CASSINGTEHSNQPQHF. CDR3 bases: TGTGCCAGCAGCATCAACGGGACAGAACATAGCAATCAGCCCCAGCATTTT.

The table lists this clonotype with a few counts. The chain links TRBV20-1 to TRBJ2-3, with 8 bases that match TRBD2. CDR3 length: 12 residues. The germline gives CDR1 DFQATT, CDR2 SNEGSKA (reference sequence). V gave up 7 bases and J gave up 5 bases; unmatched junction bases: 5. The CDR3 coding sequence is TGCAGTGAAGCGGGAGATGAAGATACGCAGTATTTT. Translating it yields CSEAGDEDTQYF.